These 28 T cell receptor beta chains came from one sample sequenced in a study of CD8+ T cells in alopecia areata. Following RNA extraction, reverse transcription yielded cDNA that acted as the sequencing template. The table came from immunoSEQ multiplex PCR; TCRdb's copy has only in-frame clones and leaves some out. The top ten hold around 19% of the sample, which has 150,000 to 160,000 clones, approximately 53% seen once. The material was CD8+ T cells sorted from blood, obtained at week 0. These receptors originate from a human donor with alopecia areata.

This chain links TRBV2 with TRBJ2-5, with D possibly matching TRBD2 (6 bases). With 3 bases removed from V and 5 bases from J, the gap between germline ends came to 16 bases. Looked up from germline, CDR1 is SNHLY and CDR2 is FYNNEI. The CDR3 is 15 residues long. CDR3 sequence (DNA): TGTGCCAGCAGTGATCCCGCTAGGGCGGGGGAGACCCAGTACTTC. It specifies CASSDPARAGETQYF.

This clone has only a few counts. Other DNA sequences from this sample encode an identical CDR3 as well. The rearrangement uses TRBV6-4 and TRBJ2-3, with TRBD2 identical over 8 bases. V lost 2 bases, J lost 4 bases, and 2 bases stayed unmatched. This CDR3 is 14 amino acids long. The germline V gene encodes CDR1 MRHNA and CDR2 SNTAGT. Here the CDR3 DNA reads TGTGCCAGCAGTGACAGCGGGGGCGCAGATACGCAGTATTTT. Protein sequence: CASSDSGGADTQYF.

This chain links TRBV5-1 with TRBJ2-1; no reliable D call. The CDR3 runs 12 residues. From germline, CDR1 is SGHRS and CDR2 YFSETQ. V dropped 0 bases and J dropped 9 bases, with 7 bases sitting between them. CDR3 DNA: TGCGCCAGCAGCTTGGACAGCACTGAGCAGTTCTTC. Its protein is CASSLDSTEQFF. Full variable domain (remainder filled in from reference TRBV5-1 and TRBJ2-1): KAGVTQTPRYLIKTRGQQVTLSCSPISGHRSVSWYQQTPGQGLQFLFEYFSETQRNKGNFPGRFSGRQFSNSRSEMNVSTLELGDSALYLCASSLDSTEQFFGPGTRLTVL.

The CDR3 region is CACASTEGTGANVLTF. CDR3 nucleotides: TGTGCCTGCGCATCGACAGAGGGGACTGGGGCCAACGTCCTGACTTTC. This sequence joins TRBV30 and TRBJ2-6; D is possibly TRBD1 or TRBD2 (5 bases each). Germline V gene data show CDR1 as GTSNPN and CDR2 as SVGIG (reference sequence). This CDR3 is 16 amino acids long. With 6 bases removed from V and 2 bases from J, the gap between germline ends came to 17 bases.

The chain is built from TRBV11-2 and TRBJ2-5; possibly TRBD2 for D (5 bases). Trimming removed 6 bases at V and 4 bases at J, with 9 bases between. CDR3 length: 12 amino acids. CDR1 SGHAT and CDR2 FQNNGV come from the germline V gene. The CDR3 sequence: CASRDFGETQYF. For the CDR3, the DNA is TGTGCCAGCAGGGACTTCGGAGAGACCCAGTACTTC. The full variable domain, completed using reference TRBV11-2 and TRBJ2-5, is EAGVAQSPRYKIIEKRQSVAFWCNPISGHATLYWYQQILGQGPKLLIQFQNNGVVDDSQLPKDRFSAERLKGVDSTLKIQPAKLEDSAVYLCASRDFGETQYFGPGTRLLVL.

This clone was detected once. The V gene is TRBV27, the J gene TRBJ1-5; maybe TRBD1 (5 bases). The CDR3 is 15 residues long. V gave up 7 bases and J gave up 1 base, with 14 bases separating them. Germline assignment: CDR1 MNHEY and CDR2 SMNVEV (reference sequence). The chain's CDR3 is CASKTQGGSNQPQHF. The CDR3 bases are TGTGCCAGCAAAACCCAGGGTGGAAGCAATCAGCCCCAGCATTTT.

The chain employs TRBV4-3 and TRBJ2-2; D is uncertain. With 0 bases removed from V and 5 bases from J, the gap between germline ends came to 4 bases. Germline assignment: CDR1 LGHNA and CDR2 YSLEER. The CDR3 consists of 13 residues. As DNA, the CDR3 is TGCGCCAGCAGCCAAGATATTACCGGGGAGCTGTTTTTT. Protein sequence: CASSQDITGELFF.

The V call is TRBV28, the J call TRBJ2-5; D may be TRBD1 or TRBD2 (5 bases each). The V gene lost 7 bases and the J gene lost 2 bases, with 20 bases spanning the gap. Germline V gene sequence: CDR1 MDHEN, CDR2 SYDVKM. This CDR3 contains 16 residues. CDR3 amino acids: CASTNWETDQQETQYF. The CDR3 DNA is TGTGCCAGCACCAACTGGGAGACAGATCAACAAGAGACCCAGTACTTC.

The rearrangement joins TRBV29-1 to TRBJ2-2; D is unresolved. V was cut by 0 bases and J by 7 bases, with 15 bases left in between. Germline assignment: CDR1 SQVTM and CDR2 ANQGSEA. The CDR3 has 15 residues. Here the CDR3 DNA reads TGCAGCGTTGAAGAACTCTCTGGAATGGACGGGGAGCTGTTTTTT. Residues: CSVEELSGMDGELFF.

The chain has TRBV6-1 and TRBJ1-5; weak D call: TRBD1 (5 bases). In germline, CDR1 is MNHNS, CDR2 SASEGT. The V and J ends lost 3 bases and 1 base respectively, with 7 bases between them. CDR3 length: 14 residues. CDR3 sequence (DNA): TGTGCCAGCAGTGACAGACAGAGCAATCAGCCCCAGCATTTT. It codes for CASSDRQSNQPQHF.

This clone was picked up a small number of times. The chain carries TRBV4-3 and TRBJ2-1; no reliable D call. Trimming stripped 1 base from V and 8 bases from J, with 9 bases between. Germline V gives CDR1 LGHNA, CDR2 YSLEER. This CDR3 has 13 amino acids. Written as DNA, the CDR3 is TGCGCCAGCAGCCAAGCCGGAGAGGATGAGCAGTTCTTC. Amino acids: CASSQAGEDEQFF.

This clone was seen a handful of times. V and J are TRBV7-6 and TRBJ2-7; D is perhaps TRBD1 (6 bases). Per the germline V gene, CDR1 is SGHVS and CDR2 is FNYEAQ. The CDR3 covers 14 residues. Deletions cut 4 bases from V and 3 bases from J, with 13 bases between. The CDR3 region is CASSSRTDYYEQYF. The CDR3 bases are TGTGCCAGCAGCTCCAGGACAGATTACTACGAGCAGTACTTC. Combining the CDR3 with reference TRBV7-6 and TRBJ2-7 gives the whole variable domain GAGVSQSPRYKVTKRGQDVALRCDPISGHVSLYWYRQALGQGPEFLTYFNYEAQQDKSGLPNDRFSAERPEGSISTLTIQRTEQRDSAMYRCASSSRTDYYEQYFGPGTRLTVT.

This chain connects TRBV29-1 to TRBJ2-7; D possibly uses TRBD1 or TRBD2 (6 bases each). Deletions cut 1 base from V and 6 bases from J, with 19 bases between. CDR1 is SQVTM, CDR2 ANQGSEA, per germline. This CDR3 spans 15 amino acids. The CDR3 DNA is TGCAGCGTTGAAGGGGGGGCTCTGGCAAAGGGCGAGCAGTACTTC. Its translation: CSVEGGALAKGEQYF.

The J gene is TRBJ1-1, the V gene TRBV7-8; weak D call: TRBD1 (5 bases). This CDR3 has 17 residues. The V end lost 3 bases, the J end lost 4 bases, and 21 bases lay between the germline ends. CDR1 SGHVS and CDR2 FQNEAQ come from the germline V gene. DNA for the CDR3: TGTGCCAGCAGCTTCGGCCGCCCGGGACCTTCGGGCACTGAAGCTTTCTTT. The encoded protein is CASSFGRPGPSGTEAFF.

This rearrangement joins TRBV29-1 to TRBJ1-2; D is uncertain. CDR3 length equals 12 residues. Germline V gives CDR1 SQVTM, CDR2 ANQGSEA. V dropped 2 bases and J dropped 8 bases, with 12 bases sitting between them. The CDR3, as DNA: TGCAGCGTTGAATGGGGTCCGGGGGGCTACACCTTC. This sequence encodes CSVEWGPGGYTF.

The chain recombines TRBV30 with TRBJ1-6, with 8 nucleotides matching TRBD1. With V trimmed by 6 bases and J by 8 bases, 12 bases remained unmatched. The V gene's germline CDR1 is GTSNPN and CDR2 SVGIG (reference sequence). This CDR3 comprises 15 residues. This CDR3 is CACTPRQGTDSPLHF. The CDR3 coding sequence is TGTGCCTGCACACCCCGACAGGGGACGGATTCACCCCTCCACTTT. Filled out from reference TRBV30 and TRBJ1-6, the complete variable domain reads SQTIHQWPATLVQPVGSPLSLECTVEGTSNPNLYWYRQAAGRGLQLLFYSVGIGQISSEVPQNLSASRPQDRQFILSSKKLLLSDSGFYLCACTPRQGTDSPLHFGNGTRLTVT.

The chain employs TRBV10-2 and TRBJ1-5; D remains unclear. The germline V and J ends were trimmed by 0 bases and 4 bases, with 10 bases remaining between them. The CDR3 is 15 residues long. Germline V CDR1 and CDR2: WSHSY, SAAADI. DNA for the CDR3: TGCGCCAGCAGTGAGTCCCGGACGGGGAATCAGCCCCAGCATTTT. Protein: CASSESRTGNQPQHF.

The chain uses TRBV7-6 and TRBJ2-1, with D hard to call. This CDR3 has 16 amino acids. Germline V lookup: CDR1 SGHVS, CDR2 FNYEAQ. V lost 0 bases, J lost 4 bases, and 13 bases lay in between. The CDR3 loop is CASSLATETPYNEQFF. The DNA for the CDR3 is TGTGCCAGCAGCTTAGCCACAGAGACACCTTACAATGAGCAGTTCTTC.

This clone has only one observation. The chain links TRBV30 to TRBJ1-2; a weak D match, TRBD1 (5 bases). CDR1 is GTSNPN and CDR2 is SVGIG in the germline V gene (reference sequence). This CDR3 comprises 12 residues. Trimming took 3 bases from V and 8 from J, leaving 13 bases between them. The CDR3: CAWSPTGDGYTF. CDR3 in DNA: TGTGCCTGGAGCCCAACGGGGGACGGCTACACCTTC.

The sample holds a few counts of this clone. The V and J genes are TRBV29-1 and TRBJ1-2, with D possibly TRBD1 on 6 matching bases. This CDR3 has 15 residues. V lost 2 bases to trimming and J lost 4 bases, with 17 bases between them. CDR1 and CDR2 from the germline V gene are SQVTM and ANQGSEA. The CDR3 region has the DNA TGCAGCGTTGAACCTCCACAGGGTCGAATCTATGGCTACACCTTC. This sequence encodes CSVEPPQGRIYGYTF.

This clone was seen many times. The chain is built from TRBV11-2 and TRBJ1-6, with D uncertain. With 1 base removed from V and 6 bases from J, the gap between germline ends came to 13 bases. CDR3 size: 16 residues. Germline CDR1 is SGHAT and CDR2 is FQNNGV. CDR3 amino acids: CASSLGGVRSNSPLHF. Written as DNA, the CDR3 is TGTGCCAGCAGCTTAGGCGGTGTACGGTCTAATTCACCCCTCCACTTT.

This CDR3 is CASSWRPARLGANVLTF. The CDR3 DNA reads TGTGCCAGCAGCTGGCGACCGGCCCGGTTAGGGGCCAACGTCCTGACTTTC. The chain carries TRBV7-9 and TRBJ2-6; D remains ambiguous. The germline V and J ends were trimmed by 4 bases and 4 bases, with 17 bases remaining between them. The CDR3 sequence is 17 residues long. Germline values: CDR1 SEHNR, CDR2 FQNEAQ (reference sequence).

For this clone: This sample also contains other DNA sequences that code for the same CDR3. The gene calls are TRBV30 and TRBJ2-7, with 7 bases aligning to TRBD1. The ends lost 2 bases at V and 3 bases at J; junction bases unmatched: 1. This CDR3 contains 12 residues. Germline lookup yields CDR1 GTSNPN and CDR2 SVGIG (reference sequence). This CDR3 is CAWSPGGYEQYF. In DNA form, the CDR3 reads TGTGCCTGGAGTCCAGGGGGCTACGAGCAGTACTTC.

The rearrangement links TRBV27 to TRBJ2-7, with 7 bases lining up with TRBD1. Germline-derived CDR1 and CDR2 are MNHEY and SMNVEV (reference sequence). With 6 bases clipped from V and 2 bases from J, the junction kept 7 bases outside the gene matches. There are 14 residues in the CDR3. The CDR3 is CASSLRQGAYEQYF. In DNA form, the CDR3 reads TGTGCCAGCAGCCTGAGACAGGGTGCCTACGAGCAGTACTTC.

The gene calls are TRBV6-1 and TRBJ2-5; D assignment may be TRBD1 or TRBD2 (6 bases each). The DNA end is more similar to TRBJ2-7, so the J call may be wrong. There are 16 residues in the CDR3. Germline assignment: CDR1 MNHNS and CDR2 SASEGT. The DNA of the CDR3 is TGTGCCAGCAGTGAATTATTCCGGGGGCTTTCCTACGAGCAGTACTTC. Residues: CASSELFRGLSYEQYF.

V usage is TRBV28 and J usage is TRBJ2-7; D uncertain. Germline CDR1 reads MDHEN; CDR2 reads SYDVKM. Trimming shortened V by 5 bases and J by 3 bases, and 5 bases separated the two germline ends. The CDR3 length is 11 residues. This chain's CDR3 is CASSPHYEQYF. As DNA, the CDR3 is TGTGCCAGCAGTCCCCACTACGAGCAGTACTTC.

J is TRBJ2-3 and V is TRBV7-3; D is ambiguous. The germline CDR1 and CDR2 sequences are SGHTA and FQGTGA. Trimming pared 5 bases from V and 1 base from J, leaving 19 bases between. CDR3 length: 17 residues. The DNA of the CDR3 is TGTGCCAGCAGCCCCCTGGTAGAAGAGTGGGGCACAGATACGCAGTATTTT. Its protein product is CASSPLVEEWGTDTQYF.

The CDR3 bases are TGTGCCAGCAGCTTACGAGGGGGAAGCGAGACCCAGTACTTC. Encoded protein: CASSLRGGSETQYF. The chain has TRBV7-8 and TRBJ2-5; D perhaps matches TRBD1 (6 bases). The CDR3 loop spans 14 amino acids. Trimming took off 2 bases at V and 5 bases at J, with 12 bases between the two ends. Germline CDR1 and CDR2: SGHVS and FQNEAQ.